This record covers a single T cell receptor beta chain. This specimen comes from a study of blood T cell repertoires in COVID-19. The repertoire was sequenced with immunoSEQ multiplex PCR; TCRdb's copy has only in-frame clones and lacks some. The table records about 74,000 clones, roughly 90% of them present only once. The CDR3 spans 16 residues. Germline V lookup: CDR1 SQVTM, CDR2 ANQGSEA. After removal of 5 bases from V and 3 bases from J, the junction contained 8 bases not matched to a gene. The receptor was derived from a man between 65 and 79 years old with active or convalescent COVID-19. This chain joins TRBV29-1 and TRBJ2-1; 12 positions match TRBD2. The sample taken for sequencing was peripheral blood. The CDR3 is CSVLLAGGNFYNEQFF. The CDR3 DNA reads TGCAGCGTTCTGCTAGCGGGAGGGAATTTCTACAATGAGCAGTTCTTC.